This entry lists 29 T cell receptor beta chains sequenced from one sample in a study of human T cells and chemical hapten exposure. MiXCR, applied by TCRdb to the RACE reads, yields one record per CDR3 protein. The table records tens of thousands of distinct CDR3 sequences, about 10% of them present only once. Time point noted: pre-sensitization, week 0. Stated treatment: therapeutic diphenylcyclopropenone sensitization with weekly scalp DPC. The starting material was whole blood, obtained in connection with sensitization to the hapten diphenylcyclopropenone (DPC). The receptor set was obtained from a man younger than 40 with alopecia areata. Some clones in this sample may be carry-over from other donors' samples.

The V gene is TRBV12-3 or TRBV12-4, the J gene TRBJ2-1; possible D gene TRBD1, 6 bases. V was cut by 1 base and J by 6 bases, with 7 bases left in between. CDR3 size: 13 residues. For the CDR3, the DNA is TGTGCCAGCAGTTTAGACAGGGTCAATGAGCAGTTCTTC. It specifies CASSLDRVNEQFF.

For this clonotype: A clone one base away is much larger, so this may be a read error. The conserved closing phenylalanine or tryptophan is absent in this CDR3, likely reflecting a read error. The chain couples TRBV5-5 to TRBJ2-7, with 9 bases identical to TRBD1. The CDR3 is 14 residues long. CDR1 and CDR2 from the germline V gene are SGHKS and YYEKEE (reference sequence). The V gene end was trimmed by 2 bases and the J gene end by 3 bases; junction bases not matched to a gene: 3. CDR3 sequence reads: CASSLGTGIYEQYL. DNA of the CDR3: TGTGCCAGCAGCTTAGGGACAGGGATCTACGAGCAGTACCTC.

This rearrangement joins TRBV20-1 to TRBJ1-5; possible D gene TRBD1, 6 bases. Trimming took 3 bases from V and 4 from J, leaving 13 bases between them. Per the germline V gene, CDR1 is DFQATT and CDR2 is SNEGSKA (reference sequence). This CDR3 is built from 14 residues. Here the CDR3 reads CSARVAGANQPQHF. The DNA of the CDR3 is TGCAGTGCTAGGGTCGCGGGGGCTAATCAGCCCCAGCATTTT.

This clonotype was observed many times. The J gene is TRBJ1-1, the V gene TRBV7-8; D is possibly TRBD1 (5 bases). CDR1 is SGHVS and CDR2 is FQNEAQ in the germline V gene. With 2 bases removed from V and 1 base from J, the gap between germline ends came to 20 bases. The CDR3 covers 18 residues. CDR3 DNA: TGTGCCAGCAGCTTATCGTGGGGCGCAGGGCTAGGGAACACTGAAGCTTTCTTT. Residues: CASSLSWGAGLGNTEAFF.

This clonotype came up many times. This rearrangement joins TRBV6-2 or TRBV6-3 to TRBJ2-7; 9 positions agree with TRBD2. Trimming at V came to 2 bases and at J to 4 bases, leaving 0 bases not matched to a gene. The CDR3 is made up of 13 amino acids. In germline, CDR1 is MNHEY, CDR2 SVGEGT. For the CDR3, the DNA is TGTGCCAGCAGTTACCTAGCGGGGTACGAGCAGTACTTC. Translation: CASSYLAGYEQYF.

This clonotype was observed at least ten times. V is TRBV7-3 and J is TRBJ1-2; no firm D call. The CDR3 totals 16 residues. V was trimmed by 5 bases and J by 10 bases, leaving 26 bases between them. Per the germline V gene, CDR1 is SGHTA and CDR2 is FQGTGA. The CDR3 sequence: CASSPGQPYGYTSYTF. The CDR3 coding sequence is TGTGCCAGCAGCCCGGGTCAACCCTATGGCTACACCTCCTACACCTTC.

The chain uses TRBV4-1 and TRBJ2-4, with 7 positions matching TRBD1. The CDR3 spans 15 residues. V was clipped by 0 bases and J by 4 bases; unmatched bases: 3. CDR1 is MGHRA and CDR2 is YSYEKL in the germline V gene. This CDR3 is CASSQDPGQKNIQYF. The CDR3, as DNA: TGCGCCAGCAGCCAAGATCCGGGACAGAAAAACATTCAGTACTTC.

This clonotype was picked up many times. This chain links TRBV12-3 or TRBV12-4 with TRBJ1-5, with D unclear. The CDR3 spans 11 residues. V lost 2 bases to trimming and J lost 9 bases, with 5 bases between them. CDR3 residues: CASSLKGPQHF. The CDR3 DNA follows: TGTGCCAGCAGTTTAAAGGGGCCCCAGCATTTT.

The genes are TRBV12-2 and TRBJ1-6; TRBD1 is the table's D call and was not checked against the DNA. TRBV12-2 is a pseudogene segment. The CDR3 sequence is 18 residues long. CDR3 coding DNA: TGTGCAAGTCGCTTAAAACGACAGGGGAGCTCCTATAATTCACCCCTCCACTTT. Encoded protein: CASRLKRQGSSYNSPLHF.

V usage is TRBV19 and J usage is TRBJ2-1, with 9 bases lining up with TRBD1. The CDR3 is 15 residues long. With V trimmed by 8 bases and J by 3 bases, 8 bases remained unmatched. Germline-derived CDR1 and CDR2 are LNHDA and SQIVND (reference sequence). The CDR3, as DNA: TGTGCCAGTGAGGCCGGGACAGGGAGCTACAATGAGCAGTTCTTC. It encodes CASEAGTGSYNEQFF. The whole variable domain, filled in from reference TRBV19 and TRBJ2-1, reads DGGITQSPKYLFRKEGQNVTLSCEQNLNHDAMYWYRQDPGQGLRLIYYSQIVNDFQKGDIAEGYSVSREKKESFPLTVTSAQKNPTAFYLCASEAGTGSYNEQFFGPGTRLTVL.

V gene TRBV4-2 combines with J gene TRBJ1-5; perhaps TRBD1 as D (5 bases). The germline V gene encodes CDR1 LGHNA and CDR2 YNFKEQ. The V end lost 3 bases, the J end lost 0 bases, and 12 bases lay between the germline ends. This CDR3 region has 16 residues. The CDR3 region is CASSHDGGNSNQPQHF. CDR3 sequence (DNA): TGTGCCAGCAGCCACGACGGGGGGAATAGCAATCAGCCCCAGCATTTT.

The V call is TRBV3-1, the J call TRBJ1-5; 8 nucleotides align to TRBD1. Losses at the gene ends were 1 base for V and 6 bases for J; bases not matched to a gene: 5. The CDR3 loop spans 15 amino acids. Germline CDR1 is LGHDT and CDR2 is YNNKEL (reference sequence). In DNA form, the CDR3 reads TGTGCCAGCAGCCAAGCTCCAGGGGGCCGTCAGCCCCAGCATTTT. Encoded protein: CASSQAPGGRQPQHF.

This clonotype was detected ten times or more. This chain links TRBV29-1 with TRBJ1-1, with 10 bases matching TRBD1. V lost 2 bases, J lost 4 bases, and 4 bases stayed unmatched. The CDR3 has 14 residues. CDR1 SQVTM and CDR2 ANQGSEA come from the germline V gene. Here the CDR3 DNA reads TGCAGCGTTGAATCTAGGACAGGGGGCACTGAAGCTTTCTTT. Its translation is CSVESRTGGTEAFF. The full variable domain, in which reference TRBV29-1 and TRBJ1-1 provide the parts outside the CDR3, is SAVISQKPSRDICQRGTSLTIQCQVDSQVTMMFWYRQQPGQSLTLIATANQGSEATYESGFVIDKFPISRPNLTFSTLTVSNMSPEDSSIYLCSVESRTGGTEAFFGQGTRLTVV.

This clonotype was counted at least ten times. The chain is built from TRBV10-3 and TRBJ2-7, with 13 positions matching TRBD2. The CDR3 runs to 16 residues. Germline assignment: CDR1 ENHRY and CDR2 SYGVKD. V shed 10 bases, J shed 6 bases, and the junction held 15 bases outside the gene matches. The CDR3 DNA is TGTGCCACCCAACCAGCCGGGACTAGCGGGACGGGCGAGCAGTACGTC. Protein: CATQPAGTSGTGEQYV.

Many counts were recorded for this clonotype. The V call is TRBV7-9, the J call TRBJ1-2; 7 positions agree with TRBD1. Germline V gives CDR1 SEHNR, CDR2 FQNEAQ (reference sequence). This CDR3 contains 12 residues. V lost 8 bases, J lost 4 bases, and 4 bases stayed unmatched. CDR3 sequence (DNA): TGTGCCAGCCAGGGGGATTCCTATGGCTACACCTTC. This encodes CASQGDSYGYTF.

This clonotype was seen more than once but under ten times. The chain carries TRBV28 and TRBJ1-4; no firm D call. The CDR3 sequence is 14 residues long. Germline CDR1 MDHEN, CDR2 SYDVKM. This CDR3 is CASVAWGANEKLFF. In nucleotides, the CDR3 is TGTGCTAGCGTGGCATGGGGTGCTAATGAAAAACTGTTTTTT.

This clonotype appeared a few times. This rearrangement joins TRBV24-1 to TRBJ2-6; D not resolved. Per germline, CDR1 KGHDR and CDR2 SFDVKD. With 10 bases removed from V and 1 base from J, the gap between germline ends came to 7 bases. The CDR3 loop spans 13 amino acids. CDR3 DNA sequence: TGTGCCACAGAGAAGTCTGGGGCCAACGTCCTGACTTTC. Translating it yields CATEKSGANVLTF.

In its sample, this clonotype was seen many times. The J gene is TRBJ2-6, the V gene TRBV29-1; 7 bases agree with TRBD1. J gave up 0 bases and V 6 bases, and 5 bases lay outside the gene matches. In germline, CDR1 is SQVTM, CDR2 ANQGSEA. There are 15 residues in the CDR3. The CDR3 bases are TGCAGCGTCCAGGGACAGCGCTCTGGGGCCAACGTCCTGACTTTC. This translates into CSVQGQRSGANVLTF.

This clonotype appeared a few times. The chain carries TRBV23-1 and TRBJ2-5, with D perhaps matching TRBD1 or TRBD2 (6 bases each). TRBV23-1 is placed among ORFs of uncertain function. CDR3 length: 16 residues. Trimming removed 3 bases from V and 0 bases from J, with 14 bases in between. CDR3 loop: CASSQPTGGDQETQYF. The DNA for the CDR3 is TGCGCCAGCAGTCAGCCGACAGGAGGGGACCAAGAGACCCAGTACTTC.

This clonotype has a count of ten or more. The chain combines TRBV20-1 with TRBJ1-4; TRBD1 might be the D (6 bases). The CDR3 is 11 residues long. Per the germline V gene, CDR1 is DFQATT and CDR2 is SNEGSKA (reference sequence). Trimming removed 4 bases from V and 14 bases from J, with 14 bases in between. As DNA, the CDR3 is TGCAGTGCTATCTGGAGGGGGGGGCTGTTTTTT. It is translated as CSAIWRGGLFF.

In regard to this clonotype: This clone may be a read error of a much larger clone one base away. The CDR3: CASSPGVNGADVLTF. Written as DNA, the CDR3 is TGTGCCAGCTCACCAGGTGTCAATGGGGCCGACGTCCTGACTTTC. V usage is TRBV18 and J usage is TRBJ2-6; a weak D match, TRBD1 (5 bases). The germline CDR1 and CDR2 sequences are KGHSH and LQKENI. CDR3 size: 15 residues.

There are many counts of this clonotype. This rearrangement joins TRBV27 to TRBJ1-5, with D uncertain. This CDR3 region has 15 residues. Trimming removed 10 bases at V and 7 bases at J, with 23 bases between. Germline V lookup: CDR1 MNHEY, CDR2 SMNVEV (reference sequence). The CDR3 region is CATSRDRWVGQPQHF. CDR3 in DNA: TGTGCCACCTCGAGAGATAGATGGGTTGGGCAGCCCCAGCATTTT.

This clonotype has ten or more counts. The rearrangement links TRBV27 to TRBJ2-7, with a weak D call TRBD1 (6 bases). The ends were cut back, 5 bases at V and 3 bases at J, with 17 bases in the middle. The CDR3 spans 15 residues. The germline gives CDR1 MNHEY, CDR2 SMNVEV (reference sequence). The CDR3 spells CASSHRPGVLYEQYF. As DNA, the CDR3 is TGTGCCAGCAGTCACCGGCCAGGGGTTCTCTACGAGCAGTACTTC.

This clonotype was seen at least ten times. The CDR3 spells CATTSDVYNEQFF. The CDR3 nucleotides are TGTGCCACCACCAGCGATGTGTACAATGAGCAGTTCTTC. The rearrangement uses TRBV15 and TRBJ2-1; D is ambiguous. Per germline, CDR1 LNHNV and CDR2 YYDKDF (reference sequence). There are 13 residues in the CDR3. V was pared by 7 bases and J by 4 bases, with 11 bases between.

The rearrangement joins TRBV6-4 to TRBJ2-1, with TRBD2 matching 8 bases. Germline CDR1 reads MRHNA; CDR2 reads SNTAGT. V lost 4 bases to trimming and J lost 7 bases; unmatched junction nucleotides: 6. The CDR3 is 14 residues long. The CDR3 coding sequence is TGTGCCAGCAGTGTGGCGGGAGGACGGAATGAGCAGTTCTTC. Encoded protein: CASSVAGGRNEQFF.

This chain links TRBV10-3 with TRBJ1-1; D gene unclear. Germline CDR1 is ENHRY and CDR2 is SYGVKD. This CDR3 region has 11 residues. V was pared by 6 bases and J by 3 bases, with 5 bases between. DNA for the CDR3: TGTGCCATCAGCGGGGACACTGAAGCTTTCTTT. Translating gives CAISGDTEAFF.

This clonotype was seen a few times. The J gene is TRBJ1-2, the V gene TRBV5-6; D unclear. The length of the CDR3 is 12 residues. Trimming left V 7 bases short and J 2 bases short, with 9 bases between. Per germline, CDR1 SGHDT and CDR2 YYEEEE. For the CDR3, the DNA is TGTGCCAGCCAAACGTTGAACTATGGCTACACCTTC. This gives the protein CASQTLNYGYTF.

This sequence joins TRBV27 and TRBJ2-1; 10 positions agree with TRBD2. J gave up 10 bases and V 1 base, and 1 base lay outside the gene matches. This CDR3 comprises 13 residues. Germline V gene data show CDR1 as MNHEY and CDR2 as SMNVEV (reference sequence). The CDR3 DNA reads TGTGCCAGCAGTTTATTGACTAGCGGGGAGCAGTTCTTC. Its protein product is CASSLLTSGEQFF.

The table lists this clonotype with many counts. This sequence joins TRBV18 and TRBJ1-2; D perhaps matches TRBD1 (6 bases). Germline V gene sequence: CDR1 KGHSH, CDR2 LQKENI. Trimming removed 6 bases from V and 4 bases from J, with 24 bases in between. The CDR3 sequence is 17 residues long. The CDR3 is CASSPSGAAVRFYGYTF. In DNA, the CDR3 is TGTGCCAGCTCCCCCTCAGGGGCCGCGGTCCGTTTCTATGGCTACACCTTC.